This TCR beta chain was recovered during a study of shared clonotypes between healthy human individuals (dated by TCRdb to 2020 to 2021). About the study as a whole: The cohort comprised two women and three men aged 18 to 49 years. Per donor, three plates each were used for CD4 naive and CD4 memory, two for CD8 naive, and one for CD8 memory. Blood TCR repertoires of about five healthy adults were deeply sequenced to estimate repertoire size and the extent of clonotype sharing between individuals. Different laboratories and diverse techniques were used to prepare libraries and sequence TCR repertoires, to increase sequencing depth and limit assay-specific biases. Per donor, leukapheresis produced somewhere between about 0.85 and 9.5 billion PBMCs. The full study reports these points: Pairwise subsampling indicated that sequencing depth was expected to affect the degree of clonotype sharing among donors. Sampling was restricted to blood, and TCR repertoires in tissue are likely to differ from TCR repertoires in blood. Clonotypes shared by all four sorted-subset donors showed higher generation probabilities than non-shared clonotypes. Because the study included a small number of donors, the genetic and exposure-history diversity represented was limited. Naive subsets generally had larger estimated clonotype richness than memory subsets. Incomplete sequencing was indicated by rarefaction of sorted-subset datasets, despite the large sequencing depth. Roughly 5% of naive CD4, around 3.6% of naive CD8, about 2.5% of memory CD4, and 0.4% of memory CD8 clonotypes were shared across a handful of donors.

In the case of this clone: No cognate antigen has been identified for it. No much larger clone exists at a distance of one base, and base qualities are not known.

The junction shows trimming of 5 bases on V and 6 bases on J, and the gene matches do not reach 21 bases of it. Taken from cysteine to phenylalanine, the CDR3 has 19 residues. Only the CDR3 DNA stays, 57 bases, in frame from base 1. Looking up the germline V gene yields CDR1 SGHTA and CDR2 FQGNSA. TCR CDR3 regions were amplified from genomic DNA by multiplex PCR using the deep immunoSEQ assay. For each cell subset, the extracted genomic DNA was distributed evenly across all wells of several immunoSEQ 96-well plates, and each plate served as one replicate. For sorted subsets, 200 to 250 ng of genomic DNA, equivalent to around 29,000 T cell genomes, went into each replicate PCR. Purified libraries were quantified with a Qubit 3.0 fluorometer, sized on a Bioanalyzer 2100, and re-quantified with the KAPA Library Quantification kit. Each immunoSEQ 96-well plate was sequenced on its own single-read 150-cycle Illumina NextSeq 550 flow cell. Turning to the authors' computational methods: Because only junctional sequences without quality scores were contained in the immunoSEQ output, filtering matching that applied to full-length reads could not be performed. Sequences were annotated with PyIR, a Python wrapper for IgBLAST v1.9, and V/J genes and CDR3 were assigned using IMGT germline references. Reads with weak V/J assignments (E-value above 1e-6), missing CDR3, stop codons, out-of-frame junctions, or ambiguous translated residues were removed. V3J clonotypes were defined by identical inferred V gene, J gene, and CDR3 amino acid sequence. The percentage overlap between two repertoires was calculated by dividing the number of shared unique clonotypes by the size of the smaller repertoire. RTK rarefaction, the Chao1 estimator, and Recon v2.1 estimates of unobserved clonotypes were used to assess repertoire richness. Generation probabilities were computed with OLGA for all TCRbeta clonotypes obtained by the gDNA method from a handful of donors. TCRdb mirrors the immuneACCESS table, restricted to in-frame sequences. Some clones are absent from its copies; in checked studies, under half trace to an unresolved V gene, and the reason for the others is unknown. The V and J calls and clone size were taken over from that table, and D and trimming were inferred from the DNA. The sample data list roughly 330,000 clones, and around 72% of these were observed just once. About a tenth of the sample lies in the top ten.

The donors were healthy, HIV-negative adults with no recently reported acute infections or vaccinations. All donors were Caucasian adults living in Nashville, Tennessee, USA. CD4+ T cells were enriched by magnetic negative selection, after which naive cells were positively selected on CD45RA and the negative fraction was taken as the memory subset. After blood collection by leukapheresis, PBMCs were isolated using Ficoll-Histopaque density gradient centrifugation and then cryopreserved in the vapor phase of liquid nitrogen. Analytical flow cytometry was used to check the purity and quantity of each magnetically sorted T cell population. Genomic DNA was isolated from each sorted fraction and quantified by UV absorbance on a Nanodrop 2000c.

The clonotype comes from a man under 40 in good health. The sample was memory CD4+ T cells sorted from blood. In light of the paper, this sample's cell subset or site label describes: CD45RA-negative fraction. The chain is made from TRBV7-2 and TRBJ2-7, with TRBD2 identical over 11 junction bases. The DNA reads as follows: TGTGCCAGCAGCCCAGGGCGCGTGGGGGCTTTACTAGCGGGAGTCGAGCAGTACTTC. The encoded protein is CASSPGRVGALLAGVEQYF.